The next 8 T cell receptor beta chains were all read from a single sample in a study of blood T cell repertoires in COVID-19. Here immunoSEQ multiplex PCR was the method, and the copy in TCRdb shows in-frame clones only, minus some. The table lists some 260,000 clones, more than 70% of them singletons. The sequenced material came from peripheral blood. The origin of the receptors is a woman aged 18 to 35 with acute or convalescent COVID-19.

V gene TRBV7-2 combines with J gene TRBJ1-2; D not resolved. CDR3 length: 13 amino acids. Germline V CDR1 and CDR2: SGHTA, FQGNSA. The germline V and J ends were trimmed by 4 bases and 4 bases, with 10 bases remaining between them. The CDR3 DNA is TGTGCCAGCAGCTCCGGACTCAGCTATGGCTACACCTTC. It encodes CASSSGLSYGYTF. The variable domain in full, completed from reference TRBV7-2 and TRBJ1-2, reads GAGVSQSPSNKVTEKGKDVELRCDPISGHTALYWYRQSLGQGLEFLIYFQGNSAPDKSGLPSDRFSAERTGGSVSTLTIQRTQQEDSAVYLCASSSGLSYGYTFGSGTRLTVV.

This sequence joins TRBV19 and TRBJ2-7; TRBD2 matches 8 bases. The CDR3 has 15 amino acids. Trimming cost V 5 bases and J 7 bases; bases outside gene matches: 13. From germline, CDR1 is LNHDA and CDR2 SQIVND (reference sequence). This CDR3 reads CASSLTHGGVEEQYF. The CDR3 DNA is TGTGCCAGTAGTCTTACCCACGGGGGGGTAGAGGAGCAGTACTTC.

The V call is TRBV6-2 or TRBV6-3, the J call TRBJ1-1, with D possibly matching TRBD1 (5 bases). V lost 2 bases and J lost 5, with 18 bases in between. Germline V gives CDR1 MNHEY, CDR2 SVGEGT. This CDR3 spans 16 amino acids. Written as DNA, the CDR3 is TGTGCCAGCAGTTACCCAGCAGGGTTGTCTGGGACTGAAGCTTTCTTT. It specifies CASSYPAGLSGTEAFF.

This clone was counted a few times. The CDR3 bases are TGTGCCAGCAGCTTTCAATTCAACACTGAAGCTTTCTTT. Its protein product is CASSFQFNTEAFF. The rearrangement uses TRBV7-2 and TRBJ1-1; D remains ambiguous. Germline V CDR1 and CDR2: SGHTA, FQGNSA. V was cut by 3 bases and J by 2 bases, with 7 bases left in between. CDR3 size: 13 residues.

The genes are TRBV19 and TRBJ2-2; D possibly corresponds to TRBD2 (7 bases). Germline CDR1 reads LNHDA; CDR2 reads SQIVND (reference sequence). This CDR3 has 14 residues. With 8 bases removed from V and 7 bases from J, the gap between germline ends came to 17 bases. CDR3 in DNA: TGTGCCAGTCGGGGGGCGGCCCCCGGCGGGGAGCTGTTTTTT. Protein product: CASRGAAPGGELFF.

The rearrangement uses TRBV3-1 (or the pseudogene TRBV3-2) and TRBJ2-1; D may be TRBD2 (6 bases). V shed 1 base and J shed 0 bases, with 19 bases lying between them. This CDR3 is built from 19 residues. Germline V lookup: CDR1 LGHDT, CDR2 YNNKEL (reference sequence). In DNA, the CDR3 is TGTGCCAGCAGCCAAGCGGGTGTGCGGGGCCTAAGCTCCTACAATGAGCAGTTCTTC. Translation: CASSQAGVRGLSSYNEQFF.

The chain couples TRBV5-8 to TRBJ2-1; 9 bases align to TRBD2. The CDR3 sequence is 18 residues long. Germline trimming cut 0 bases from V and 3 bases from J; bases unmatched to any gene: 10. The V gene's germline CDR1 is SGHTS and CDR2 YDEGEE. CDR3 residues: CASSLVGSGSGLYNEQFF. CDR3 in DNA: TGTGCCAGCAGCTTGGTGGGTAGCGGGAGCGGTCTCTACAATGAGCAGTTCTTC.

This clone was observed many times. The gene calls are TRBV4-3 and TRBJ2-2; maybe TRBD1 (5 bases). Trimming cost V 3 bases and J 6 bases, with 11 bases left between them. The CDR3 is made up of 14 amino acids. Germline CDR1 LGHNA, CDR2 YSLEER. Here the CDR3 DNA reads TGCGCCAGCAGCCAGCAGGGTGTCTCCGGGGAGCTGTTTTTT. Protein product: CASSQQGVSGELFF.